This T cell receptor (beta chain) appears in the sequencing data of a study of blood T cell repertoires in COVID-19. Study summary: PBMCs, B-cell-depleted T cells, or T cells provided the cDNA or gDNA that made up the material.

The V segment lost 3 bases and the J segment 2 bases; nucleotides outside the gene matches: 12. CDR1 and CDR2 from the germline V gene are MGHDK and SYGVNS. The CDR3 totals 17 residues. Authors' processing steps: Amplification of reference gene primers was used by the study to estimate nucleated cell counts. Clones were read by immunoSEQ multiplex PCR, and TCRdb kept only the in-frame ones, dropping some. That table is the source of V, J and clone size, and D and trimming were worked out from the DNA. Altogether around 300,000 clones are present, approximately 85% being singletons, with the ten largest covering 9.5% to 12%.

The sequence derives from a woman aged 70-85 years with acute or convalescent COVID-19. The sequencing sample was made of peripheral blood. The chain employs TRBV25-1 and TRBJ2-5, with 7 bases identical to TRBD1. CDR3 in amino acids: CASSDVGKGTAQETQYF. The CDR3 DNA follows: TGTGCCAGCAGTGACGTGGGTAAAGGGACAGCACAAGAGACCCAGTACTTC.